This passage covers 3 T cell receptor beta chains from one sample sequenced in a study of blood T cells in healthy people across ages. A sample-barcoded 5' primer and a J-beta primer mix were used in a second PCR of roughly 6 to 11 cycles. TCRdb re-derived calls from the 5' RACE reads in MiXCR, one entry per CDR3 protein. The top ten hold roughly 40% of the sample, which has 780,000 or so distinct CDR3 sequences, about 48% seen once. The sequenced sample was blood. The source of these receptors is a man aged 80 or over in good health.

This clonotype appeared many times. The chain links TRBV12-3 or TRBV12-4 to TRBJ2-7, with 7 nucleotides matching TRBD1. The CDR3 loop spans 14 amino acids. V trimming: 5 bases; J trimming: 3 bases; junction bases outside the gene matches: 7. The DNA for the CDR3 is TGTGCCAGCAGTCCCCCGACAGGGAGCTACGAGCAGTACTTC. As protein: CASSPPTGSYEQYF.

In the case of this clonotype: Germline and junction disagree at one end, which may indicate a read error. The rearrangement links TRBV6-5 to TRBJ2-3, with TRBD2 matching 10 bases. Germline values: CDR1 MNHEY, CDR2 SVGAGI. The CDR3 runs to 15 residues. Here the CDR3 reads CAGSFLAGETDTQYF. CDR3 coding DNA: TGTGCCGGCAGTTTCCTAGCGGGAGAAACAGATACGCAGTATTTT.

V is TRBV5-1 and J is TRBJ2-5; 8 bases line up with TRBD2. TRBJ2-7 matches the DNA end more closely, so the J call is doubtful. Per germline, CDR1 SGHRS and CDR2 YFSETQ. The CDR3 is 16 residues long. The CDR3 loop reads CASSHYPGGTSNEQYF. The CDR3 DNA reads TGCGCCAGCAGCCACTACCCCGGGGGGACTAGTAACGAGCAGTACTTC.